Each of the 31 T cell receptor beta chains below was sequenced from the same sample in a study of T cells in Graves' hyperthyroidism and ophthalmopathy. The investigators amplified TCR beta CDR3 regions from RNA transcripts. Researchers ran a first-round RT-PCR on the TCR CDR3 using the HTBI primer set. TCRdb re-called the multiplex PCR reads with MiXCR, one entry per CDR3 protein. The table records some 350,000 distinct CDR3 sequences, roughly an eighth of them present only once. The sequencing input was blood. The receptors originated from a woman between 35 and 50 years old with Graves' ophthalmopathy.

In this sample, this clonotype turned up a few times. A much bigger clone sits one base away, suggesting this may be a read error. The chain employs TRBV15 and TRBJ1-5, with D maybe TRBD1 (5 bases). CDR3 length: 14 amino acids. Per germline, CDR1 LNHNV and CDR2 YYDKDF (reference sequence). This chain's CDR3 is CAASRSGINQPQHF. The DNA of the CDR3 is TGTGCCGCCAGCCGGTCAGGGATCAATCAGCCCCAGCATTTT.

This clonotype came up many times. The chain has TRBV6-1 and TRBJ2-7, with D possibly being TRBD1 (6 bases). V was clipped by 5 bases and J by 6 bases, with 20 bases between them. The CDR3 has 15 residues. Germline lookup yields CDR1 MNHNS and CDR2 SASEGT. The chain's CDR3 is CASSPLQGPFGEQYF. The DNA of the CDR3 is TGTGCCAGCAGTCCCCTGCAGGGGCCTTTTGGCGAGCAGTACTTC.

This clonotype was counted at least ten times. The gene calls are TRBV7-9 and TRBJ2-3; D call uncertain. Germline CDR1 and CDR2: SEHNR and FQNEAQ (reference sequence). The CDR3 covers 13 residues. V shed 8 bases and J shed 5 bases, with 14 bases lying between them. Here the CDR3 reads CASQRTAQDTQYF. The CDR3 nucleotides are TGTGCCAGCCAGCGTACGGCACAAGATACGCAGTATTTT.

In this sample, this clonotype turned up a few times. The CDR3 DNA reads TGTGCCATCGGACAGGGCTCTGGAAACACCATATATTTT. Protein product: CAIGQGSGNTIYF. The chain carries TRBV10-3 and TRBJ1-3, with 8 bases identical to TRBD1. Germline trimming cut 8 bases from V and 0 bases from J; bases unmatched to any gene: 0. CDR1 and CDR2 (germline): ENHRY, SYGVKD. This CDR3 has 13 residues.

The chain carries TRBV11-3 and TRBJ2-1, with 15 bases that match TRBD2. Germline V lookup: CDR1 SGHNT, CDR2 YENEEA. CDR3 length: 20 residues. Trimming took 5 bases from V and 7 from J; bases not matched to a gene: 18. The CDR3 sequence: CASSPQSRTSGGDGMNEQFF. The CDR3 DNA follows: TGTGCCAGCAGCCCCCAATCCCGGACTAGCGGGGGGGACGGAATGAATGAGCAGTTCTTC.

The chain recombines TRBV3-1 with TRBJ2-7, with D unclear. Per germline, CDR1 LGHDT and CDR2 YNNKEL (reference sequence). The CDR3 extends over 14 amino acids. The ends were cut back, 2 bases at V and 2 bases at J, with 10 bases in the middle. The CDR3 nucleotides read TGTGCCAGCAGCCAATGGCCTGCACCCTACGAGCAGTACTTC. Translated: CASSQWPAPYEQYF.

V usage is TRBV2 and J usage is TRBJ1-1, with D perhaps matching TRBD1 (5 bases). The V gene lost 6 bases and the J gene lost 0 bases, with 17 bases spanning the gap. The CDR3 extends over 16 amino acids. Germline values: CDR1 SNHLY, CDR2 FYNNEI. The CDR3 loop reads CASSGSPGRMNTEAFF. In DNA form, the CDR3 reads TGTGCCAGCAGCGGGAGCCCGGGACGGATGAACACTGAAGCTTTCTTT.

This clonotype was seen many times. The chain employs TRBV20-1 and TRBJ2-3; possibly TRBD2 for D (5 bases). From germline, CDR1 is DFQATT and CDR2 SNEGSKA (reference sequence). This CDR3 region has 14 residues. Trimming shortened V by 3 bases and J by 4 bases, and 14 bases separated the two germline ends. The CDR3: CSARTIMAADTQYF. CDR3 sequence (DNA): TGCAGTGCTAGGACTATAATGGCGGCAGATACGCAGTATTTT.

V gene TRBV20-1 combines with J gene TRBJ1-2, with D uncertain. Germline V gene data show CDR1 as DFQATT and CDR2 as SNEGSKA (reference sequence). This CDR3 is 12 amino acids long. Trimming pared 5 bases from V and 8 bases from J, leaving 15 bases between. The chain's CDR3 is CSADDTREGYTF. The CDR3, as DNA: TGCAGTGCTGATGACACCCGGGAAGGCTACACCTTC.

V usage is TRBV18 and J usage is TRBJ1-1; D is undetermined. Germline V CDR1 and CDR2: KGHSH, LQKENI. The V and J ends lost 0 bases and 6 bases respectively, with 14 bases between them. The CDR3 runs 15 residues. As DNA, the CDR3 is TGTGCCAGCTCACCACCGGAGGGTTATTACCCTGAAGCTTTCTTT. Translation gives CASSPPEGYYPEAFF.

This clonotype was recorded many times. CDR3 in amino acids: CASSSRTGRTDTQYF. The CDR3 bases are TGCGCCAGCAGCTCGAGGACAGGGCGCACAGATACGCAGTATTTT. The chain uses TRBV5-1 and TRBJ2-3, with 8 positions matching TRBD1. There are 15 residues in the CDR3. The ends lost 3 bases at V and 1 base at J; junction bases unmatched: 4. The germline gives CDR1 SGHRS, CDR2 YFSETQ.

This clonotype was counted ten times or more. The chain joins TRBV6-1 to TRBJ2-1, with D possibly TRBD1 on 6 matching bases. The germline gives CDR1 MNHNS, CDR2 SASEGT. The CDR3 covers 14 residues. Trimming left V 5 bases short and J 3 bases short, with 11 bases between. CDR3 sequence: CASSLSTGYNEQFF. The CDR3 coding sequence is TGTGCCAGCAGTCTTTCGACAGGCTACAATGAGCAGTTCTTC.

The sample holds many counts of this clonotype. CDR3 sequence: CASSLARTLTDTQYF. In nucleotides, the CDR3 is TGTGCCAGCAGCTTAGCAAGGACTCTCACAGATACGCAGTATTTT. The chain employs TRBV7-2 and TRBJ2-3, with a weak D call TRBD2 (5 bases). The CDR3 totals 15 residues. Per the germline V gene, CDR1 is SGHTA and CDR2 is FQGNSA. V was trimmed by 0 bases and J by 2 bases, leaving 9 bases between them.

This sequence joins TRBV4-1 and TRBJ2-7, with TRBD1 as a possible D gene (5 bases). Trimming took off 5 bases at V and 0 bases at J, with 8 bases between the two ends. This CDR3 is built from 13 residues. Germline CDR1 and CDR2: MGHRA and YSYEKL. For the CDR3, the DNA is TGCGCCAGCAGCGGGGCGTACTCCTACGAGCAGTACTTC. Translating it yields CASSGAYSYEQYF.

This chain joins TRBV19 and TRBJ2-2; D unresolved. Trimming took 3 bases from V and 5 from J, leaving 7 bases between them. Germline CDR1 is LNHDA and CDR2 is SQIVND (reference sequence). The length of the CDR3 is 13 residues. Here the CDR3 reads CASSIAATGELFF. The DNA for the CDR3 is TGTGCCAGTAGTATCGCAGCGACCGGGGAGCTGTTTTTT.

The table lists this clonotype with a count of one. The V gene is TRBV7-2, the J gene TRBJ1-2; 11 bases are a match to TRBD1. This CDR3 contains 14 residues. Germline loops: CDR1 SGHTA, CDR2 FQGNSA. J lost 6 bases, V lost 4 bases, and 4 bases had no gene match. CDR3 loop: CASSWGTGGDGYTF. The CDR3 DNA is TGTGCCAGCAGCTGGGGGACAGGGGGAGATGGCTACACCTTC.

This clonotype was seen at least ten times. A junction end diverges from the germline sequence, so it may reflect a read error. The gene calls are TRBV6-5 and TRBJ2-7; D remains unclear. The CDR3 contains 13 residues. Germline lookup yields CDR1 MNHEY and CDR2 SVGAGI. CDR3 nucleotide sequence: TGTGCCAGCAGTTACTCCGACTCCTCCGAGCAGTACTTC. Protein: CASSYSDSSEQYF.

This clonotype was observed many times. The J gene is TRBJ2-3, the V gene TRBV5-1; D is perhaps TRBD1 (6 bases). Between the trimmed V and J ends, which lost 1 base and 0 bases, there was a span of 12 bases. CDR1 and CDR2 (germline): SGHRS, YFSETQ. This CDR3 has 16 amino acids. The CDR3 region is CASSLSGATSTDTQYF. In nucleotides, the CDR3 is TGCGCCAGCAGCTTGTCAGGGGCAACTAGCACAGATACGCAGTATTTT.

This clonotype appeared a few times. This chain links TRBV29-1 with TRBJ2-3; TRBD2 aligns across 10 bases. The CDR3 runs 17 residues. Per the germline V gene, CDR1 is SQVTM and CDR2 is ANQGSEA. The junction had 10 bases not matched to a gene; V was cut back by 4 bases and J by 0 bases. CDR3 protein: CSVGLESSGSSTDTQYF. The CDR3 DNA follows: TGCAGCGTTGGACTGGAGTCTAGCGGGAGCAGCACAGATACGCAGTATTTT.

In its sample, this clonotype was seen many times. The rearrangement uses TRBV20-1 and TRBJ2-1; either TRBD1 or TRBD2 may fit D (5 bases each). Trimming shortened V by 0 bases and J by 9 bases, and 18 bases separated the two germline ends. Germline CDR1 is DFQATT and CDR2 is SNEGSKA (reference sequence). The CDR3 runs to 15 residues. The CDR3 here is CSARDLAGRPGEQFF. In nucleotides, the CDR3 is TGCAGTGCTAGAGATCTGGCAGGGAGACCGGGTGAGCAGTTCTTC.

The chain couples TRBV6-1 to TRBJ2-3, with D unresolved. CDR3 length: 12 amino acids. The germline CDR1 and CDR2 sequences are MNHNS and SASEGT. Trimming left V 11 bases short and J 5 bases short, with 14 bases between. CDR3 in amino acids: CAAGPRGDTQYF. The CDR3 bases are TGTGCCGCTGGACCACGTGGAGATACGCAGTATTTT.

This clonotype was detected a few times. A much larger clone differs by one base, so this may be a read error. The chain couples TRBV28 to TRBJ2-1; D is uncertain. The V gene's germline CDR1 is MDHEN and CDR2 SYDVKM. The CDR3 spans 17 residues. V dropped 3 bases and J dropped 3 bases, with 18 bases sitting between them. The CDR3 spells CASSFGRAKPSYNEQFF. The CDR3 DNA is TGTGCCAGCAGTTTTGGCCGGGCAAAACCTAGCTACAATGAGCAGTTCTTC.

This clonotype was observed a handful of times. As DNA, the CDR3 is TGTGCCAGCAGTGACGGGGGAACTAGCGGGGAACATAATAGGTACGAGCAGTACTTC. Its protein product is CASSDGGTSGEHNRYEQYF. This rearrangement joins TRBV2 to TRBJ2-7, with TRBD2 matching over 10 bases. The V segment lost 3 bases and the J segment 4 bases; nucleotides outside the gene matches: 18. This CDR3 is built from 19 residues. Germline V lookup: CDR1 SNHLY, CDR2 FYNNEI.

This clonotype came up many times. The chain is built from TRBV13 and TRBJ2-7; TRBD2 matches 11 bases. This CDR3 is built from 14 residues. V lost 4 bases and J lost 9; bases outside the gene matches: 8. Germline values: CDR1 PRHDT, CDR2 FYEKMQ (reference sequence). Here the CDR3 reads CASSSTSGASGQYF. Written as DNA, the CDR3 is TGTGCCAGCAGCTCGACTAGCGGGGCCTCGGGGCAGTACTTC.

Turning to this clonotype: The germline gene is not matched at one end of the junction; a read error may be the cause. DNA for the CDR3: TGTGCCAGCAATCGACGGGGGGCCTATAGCTACACCTTC. It yields the protein CASNRRGAYSYTF. The chain joins TRBV2 to TRBJ1-2; maybe TRBD1 (6 bases). This CDR3 spans 13 amino acids. Germline V lookup: CDR1 SNHLY, CDR2 FYNNEI.

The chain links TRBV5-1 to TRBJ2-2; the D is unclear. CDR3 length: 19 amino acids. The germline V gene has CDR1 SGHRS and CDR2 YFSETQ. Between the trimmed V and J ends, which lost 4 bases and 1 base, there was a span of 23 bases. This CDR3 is CASSHTLRTLRRNTGELFF. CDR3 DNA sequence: TGCGCCAGCAGCCACACTTTAAGGACCCTTAGGCGGAACACCGGGGAGCTGTTTTTT. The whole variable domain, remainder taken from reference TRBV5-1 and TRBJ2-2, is KAGVTQTPRYLIKTRGQQVTLSCSPISGHRSVSWYQQTPGQGLQFLFEYFSETQRNKGNFPGRFSGRQFSNSRSEMNVSTLELGDSALYLCASSHTLRTLRRNTGELFFGEGSRLTVL.

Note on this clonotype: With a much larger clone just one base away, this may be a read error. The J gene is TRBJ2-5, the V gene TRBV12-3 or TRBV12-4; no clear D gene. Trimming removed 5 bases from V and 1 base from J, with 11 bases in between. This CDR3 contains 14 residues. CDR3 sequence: CASSVHVGQETQYF. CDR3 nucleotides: TGTGCCAGCAGTGTCCACGTAGGCCAAGAGACCCAGTACTTC.

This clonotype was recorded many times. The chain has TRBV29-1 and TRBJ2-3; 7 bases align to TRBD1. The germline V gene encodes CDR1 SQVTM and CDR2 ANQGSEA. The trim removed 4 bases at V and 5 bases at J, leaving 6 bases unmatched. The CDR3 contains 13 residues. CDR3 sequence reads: CSVGAGGVDTQYF. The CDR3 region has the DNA TGCAGCGTTGGCGCAGGGGGAGTAGATACGCAGTATTTT.

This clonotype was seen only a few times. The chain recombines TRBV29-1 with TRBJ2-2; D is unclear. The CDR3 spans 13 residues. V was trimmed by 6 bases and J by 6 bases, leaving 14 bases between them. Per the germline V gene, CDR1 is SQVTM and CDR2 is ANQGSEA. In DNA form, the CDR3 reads TGCAGCGTAACGGGCCACCAGTCCGGGGAGCTGTTTTTT. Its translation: CSVTGHQSGELFF.

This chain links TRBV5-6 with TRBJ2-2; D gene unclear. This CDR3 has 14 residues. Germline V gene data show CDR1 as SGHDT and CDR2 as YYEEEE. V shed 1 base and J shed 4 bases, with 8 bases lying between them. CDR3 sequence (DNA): TGTGCCAGCAGCTTGACATGGGGCACCGGGGAGCTGTTTTTT. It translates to CASSLTWGTGELFF.

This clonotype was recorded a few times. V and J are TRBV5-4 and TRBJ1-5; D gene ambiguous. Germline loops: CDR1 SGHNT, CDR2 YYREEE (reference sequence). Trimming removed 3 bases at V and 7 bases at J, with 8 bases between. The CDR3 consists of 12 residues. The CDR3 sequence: CASSYPGQPQHF. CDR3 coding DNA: TGTGCCAGCAGCTACCCAGGCCAGCCCCAGCATTTT. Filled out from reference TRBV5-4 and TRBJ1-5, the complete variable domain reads ETGVTQSPTHLIKTRGQQVTLRCSSQSGHNTVSWYQQALGQGPQFIFQYYREEENGRGNFPPRFSGLQFPNYSSELNVNALELDDSALYLCASSYPGQPQHFGDGTRLSIL.